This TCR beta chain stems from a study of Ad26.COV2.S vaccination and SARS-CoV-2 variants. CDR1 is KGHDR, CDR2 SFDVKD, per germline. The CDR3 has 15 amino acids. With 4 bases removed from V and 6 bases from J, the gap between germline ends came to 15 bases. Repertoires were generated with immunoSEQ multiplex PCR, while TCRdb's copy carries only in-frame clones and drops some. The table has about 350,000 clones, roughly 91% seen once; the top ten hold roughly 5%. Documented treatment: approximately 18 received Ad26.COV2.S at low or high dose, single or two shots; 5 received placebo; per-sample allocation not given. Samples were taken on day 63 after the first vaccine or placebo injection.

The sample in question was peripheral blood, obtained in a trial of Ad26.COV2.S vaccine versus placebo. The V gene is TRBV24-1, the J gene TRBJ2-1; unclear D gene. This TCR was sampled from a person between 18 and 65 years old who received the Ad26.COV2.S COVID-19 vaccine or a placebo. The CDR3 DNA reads TGTGCCACCAGTGAGAGTAGTCTAAACACCAATGAGCAGTTCTTC. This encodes CATSESSLNTNEQFF.